The rows below give T cell receptor beta chains drawn from one sample of a study of OX40 agonist ivuxolimab in advanced cancers. Clones were read by immunoSEQ multiplex PCR, and TCRdb kept only the in-frame ones, dropping some. The table lists 75,000 to 80,000 clones, around 83% of them singletons. The sample here was CD4+ or CD8+ T cells sorted from blood, taken in a trial of the OX40 agonist ivuxolimab. The receptor set was obtained from an adult with an advanced solid tumor such as melanoma, head and neck, liver or kidney cancer. Both conserved end residues are part of each CDR3. The order of the fields is J gene, clone size, V gene, D gene, CDR3 DNA, CDR3 protein. D genes are given only for firm matches. Clone size, where shown, is once, few, many, or a class for clones that have expanded.

TRBJ2-3,NA,TRBV29-1,NA,TGCAGCGTTTCGTCGGAGGGGCGCACAGATACGCAGTATTTT,CSVSSEGRTDTQYF
TRBJ2-7,NA,TRBV18,TRBD1,TGTGCCAGCTCACCCGGGACAGGCTCCTACGAGCAGTACTTC,CASSPGTGSYEQYF
TRBJ1-5,NA,TRBV21-1,NA,TGTGCCAGCAGCCCCTCAGAGGGAGGCAATCAGCCCCAGCATTTT,CASSPSEGGNQPQHF
TRBJ2-3,once,TRBV19,TRBD2,TGTGCCAGTAGTGGAGGGACTAGCTATGTCACAGATACGCAGTATTTT,CASSGGTSYVTDTQYF
TRBJ2-7,NA,TRBV7-2,TRBD2,TGTGCCAGCAGCCCTGTAGCGGGATCCTACGAGCAGTACTTC,CASSPVAGSYEQYF
TRBJ1-2,few,TRBV5-6,NA,TGTGCCAGCAGCCAACTCGAACGCTATGGCTACACCTTC,CASSQLERYGYTF
TRBJ2-2,NA,TRBV13,TRBD1,TGTGCCAGCAGCCCAAACAGGGGGCGAGGCACCGGGGAGCTGTTTTTT,CASSPNRGRGTGELFF
TRBJ2-3,NA,TRBV14,NA,TGTGCCAGCAGCCAGGGAGAGGTCACAGATACGCAGTATTTT,CASSQGEVTDTQYF
TRBJ2-1,NA,TRBV18,TRBD2,TGTGCCAGCTCCCCTGGTAGCGGGAGGGCCGGTGAGCAGTTCTTC,CASSPGSGRAGEQFF
TRBJ1-6,NA,TRBV6-1,TRBD1,TGTGCCAGCAGTGAAGGACAGGGGGTTAATTCACCCCTCCACTTT,CASSEGQGVNSPLHF
TRBJ2-1,NA,TRBV11-3,TRBD2,TGTGCCAGCAGCACCGGGACTAGGGCCAATGAGCAGTTCTTC,CASSTGTRANEQFF
TRBJ1-5,NA,TRBV28,NA,TGTGCCAGCAGTCCCCCCACTCAGCCCCAGCATTTT,CASSPPTQPQHF
TRBJ1-6,NA,TRBV28,NA,TGTGCCAGCGGTGGACGGCTTAATTCACCCCTCCACTTT,CASGGRLNSPLHF